These 28 T cell receptor beta chains were all obtained from the same sample, sequenced in a study of OX40 agonist ivuxolimab in advanced cancers. This table comes from immunoSEQ multiplex PCR, and its TCRdb copy is limited to in-frame clones, with some not included. The repertoire holds over 50,000 clones, 92% seen once, with approximately 23% in the top ten. The sequencing here drew on CD4+ or CD8+ T cells sorted from blood, taken in a trial of the OX40 agonist ivuxolimab. The receptors come from an adult with an advanced solid tumor such as melanoma, head and neck, liver or kidney cancer.

The chain recombines TRBV4-1 with TRBJ1-3; D ambiguous. V was pared by 1 base and J by 0 bases, with 7 bases between. Per germline, CDR1 MGHRA and CDR2 YSYEKL. The CDR3 extends over 15 amino acids. The CDR3 DNA reads as TGCGCCAGCAGCCAAGCCGGAAACTCTGGAAACACCATATATTTT. It is translated as CASSQAGNSGNTIYF.

The chain carries TRBV11-3 and TRBJ1-5; D is perhaps TRBD1 (5 bases). The CDR3 runs 13 residues. Trimming shortened V by 0 bases and J by 6 bases, and 6 bases separated the two germline ends. Germline CDR1 and CDR2: SGHNT and YENEEA. The CDR3 loop is CASSLETGQPQHF. In nucleotides, the CDR3 is TGTGCCAGCAGCTTAGAAACAGGTCAGCCCCAGCATTTT.

The chain links TRBV14 to TRBJ2-1, with D possibly TRBD2 on 5 matching bases. The CDR3 extends over 15 amino acids. Per the germline V gene, CDR1 is SGHDN and CDR2 is FVKESK. Trimming removed 4 bases at V and 10 bases at J, with 20 bases between. CDR3 protein: CASSLLSVLSEEQFF. DNA of the CDR3: TGTGCCAGCAGCCTTCTCTCCGTCCTTAGCGAGGAGCAGTTCTTC.

The J gene is TRBJ1-1, the V gene TRBV19; D gene uncertain. Germline V gene sequence: CDR1 LNHDA, CDR2 SQIVND (reference sequence). V was shortened by 2 bases and J by 1 base, with 8 bases between the two germline ends. The CDR3 spans 14 residues. Here the CDR3 DNA reads TGTGCCAGTAGTATAAGGCCAGAGAACACTGAAGCTTTCTTT. Protein: CASSIRPENTEAFF. The full variable domain, with the rest looked up from reference TRBV19 and TRBJ1-1, is DGGITQSPKYLFRKEGQNVTLSCEQNLNHDAMYWYRQDPGQGLRLIYYSQIVNDFQKGDIAEGYSVSREKKESFPLTVTSAQKNPTAFYLCASSIRPENTEAFFGQGTRLTVV.

V gene TRBV19 combines with J gene TRBJ1-1; no definite D call. Trimming pared 3 bases from V and 6 bases from J, leaving 5 bases between. Germline-derived CDR1 and CDR2 are LNHDA and SQIVND (reference sequence). CDR3 size: 11 residues. CDR3 sequence reads: CASSIGPEAFF. The CDR3 nucleotides read TGTGCCAGTAGTATCGGCCCTGAAGCTTTCTTT.

Here the CDR3 DNA reads TGTGCCAGCAGCTTAGCAGGGGCGCCTAATCAGCCCCAGCATTTT. This gives the protein CASSLAGAPNQPQHF. This chain links TRBV13 with TRBJ1-5; tentatively, D is TRBD1 (6 bases). Germline V CDR1 and CDR2: PRHDT, FYEKMQ (reference sequence). CDR3 length: 15 amino acids. V lost 1 base to trimming and J lost 4 bases, with 11 bases between them.

The chain employs TRBV28 and TRBJ2-1; 9 positions agree with TRBD2. V dropped 3 bases and J dropped 4; count of bases not matched to a gene: 4. The CDR3 sequence is 15 residues long. Germline-derived CDR1 and CDR2 are MDHEN and SYDVKM. CDR3: CASSFPAGGYNEQFF. Here the CDR3 DNA reads TGTGCCAGCAGTTTCCCAGCGGGGGGTTACAATGAGCAGTTCTTC.

The chain couples TRBV28 to TRBJ2-3; 7 bases agree with TRBD2. Germline V gene sequence: CDR1 MDHEN, CDR2 SYDVKM. Trimming took 2 bases from V and 4 from J; bases not matched to a gene: 6. This CDR3 region has 15 residues. The CDR3 nucleotides read TGTGCCAGCAGTTTAGGAGGGGAGGGATCAGATACGCAGTATTTT. Encoded protein: CASSLGGEGSDTQYF.

V is TRBV6-1 and J is TRBJ1-1, with D unresolved. The germline gives CDR1 MNHNS, CDR2 SASEGT. V was cut by 3 bases and J by 5 bases, with 10 bases left in between. The CDR3 covers 13 residues. The CDR3 DNA reads TGTGCCAGCAGTGAGGCCGAATGGACTGAAGCTTTCTTT. It specifies CASSEAEWTEAFF.

The CDR3 loop is CASSYTGVGSYNEQFF. CDR3 nucleotide sequence: TGTGCCAGCAGCTACACAGGGGTTGGGTCCTACAATGAGCAGTTCTTC. The genes are TRBV28 and TRBJ2-1, with 7 nucleotides matching TRBD1. Germline trimming cut 6 bases from V and 1 base from J; bases unmatched to any gene: 9. This CDR3 has 16 residues. CDR1 is MDHEN and CDR2 is SYDVKM in the germline V gene.

V is TRBV6-5 and J is TRBJ2-1, with D tentatively TRBD1 or TRBD2 (5 bases each). Germline CDR1 MNHEY, CDR2 SVGAGI. Trimming pared 5 bases from V and 6 bases from J, leaving 17 bases between. CDR3 length: 15 residues. The CDR3 DNA is TGTGCCAGCAGTCCCGGATGGGGGTTGCCCAATGAGCAGTTCTTC. This encodes CASSPGWGLPNEQFF.

The V call is TRBV4-3, the J call TRBJ2-1; weak D call: TRBD2 (6 bases). V was cut by 4 bases and J by 0 bases, with 10 bases left in between. The CDR3 is 15 amino acids. Germline-derived CDR1 and CDR2 are LGHNA and YSLEER. The CDR3 nucleotides read TGCGCCAGCAGCCTGGACGGGAGCTCCTACAATGAGCAGTTCTTC. It is translated as CASSLDGSSYNEQFF.

This clone has just one count. The CDR3 DNA is TGTGCCAGTAGTATTCATAGGGGACAGCCAAAAGATTCACCCCTCCACTTT. It specifies CASSIHRGQPKDSPLHF. The genes are TRBV19 and TRBJ1-6; the match to TRBD1 covers 7 bases. Trimming took 3 bases from V and 8 from J; bases not matched to a gene: 13. The germline V gene encodes CDR1 LNHDA and CDR2 SQIVND (reference sequence). The CDR3 contains 17 residues.

The gene calls are TRBV7-9 and TRBJ1-5; D is possibly TRBD1 (5 bases). This CDR3 has 15 residues. CDR1 is SEHNR, CDR2 FQNEAQ, per germline (reference sequence). The V end was cut by 5 bases, the J end by 3 bases, with 14 bases between. CDR3 in amino acids: CASSDSDRINQPQHF. The DNA of the CDR3 is TGTGCCAGCAGCGACTCAGACAGAATCAATCAGCCCCAGCATTTT.

V and J are TRBV9 and TRBJ2-3; 7 nucleotides align to TRBD2. The CDR3 loop spans 13 amino acids. Trimming took 4 bases from V and 2 from J; bases not matched to a gene: 1. CDR1 SGDLS and CDR2 YYNGEE come from the germline V gene. The CDR3 region is CASSRGDTDTQYF. Written as DNA, the CDR3 is TGTGCCAGCAGCCGGGGGGACACAGATACGCAGTATTTT.

This clone was seen just once. The chain carries TRBV7-9 and TRBJ2-2; D gene ambiguous. Germline values: CDR1 SEHNR, CDR2 FQNEAQ (reference sequence). The ends were cut back, 1 base at V and 6 bases at J, with 6 bases in the middle. CDR3 length equals 13 residues. CDR3 in amino acids: CASSLDGSGELFF. CDR3 coding DNA: TGTGCCAGCAGCTTAGATGGTTCCGGGGAGCTGTTTTTT.

The CDR3, as DNA: TGTGCCAGCGTCGGTCCGGGACAGGGTTTTTACGAGCAGTACGTC. Its protein product is CASVGPGQGFYEQYV. The rearrangement uses TRBV28 and TRBJ2-7; 9 nucleotides align to TRBD1. V shed 8 bases, J shed 4 bases, and the junction held 12 bases outside the gene matches. This CDR3 region has 15 residues. Germline CDR1 is MDHEN and CDR2 is SYDVKM.

The chain recombines TRBV10-3 with TRBJ2-5; TRBD2 is a possible D gene (5 bases). Germline V gives CDR1 ENHRY, CDR2 SYGVKD. With 2 bases removed from V and 6 bases from J, the gap between germline ends came to 19 bases. CDR3 size: 16 residues. The CDR3 DNA is TGTGCCATCAGTGAGGTAGCGAGCCCCATTGTTAAGACCCAGTACTTC. It translates to CAISEVASPIVKTQYF.

This chain joins TRBV10-3 and TRBJ2-7, with TRBD2 matching 7 bases. This CDR3 contains 14 residues. V was clipped by 5 bases and J by 2 bases; unmatched bases: 6. Germline V lookup: CDR1 ENHRY, CDR2 SYGVKD. The CDR3 nucleotides are TGTGCCATCAGTCCCGTTGGGACTACCTACGAGCAGTACTTC. The encoded protein is CAISPVGTTYEQYF.

The chain recombines TRBV6-1 with TRBJ2-1, with 8 bases that match TRBD2. The V gene end was trimmed by 6 bases and the J gene end by 4 bases; junction bases not matched to a gene: 8. CDR1 and CDR2 (germline): MNHNS, SASEGT. This CDR3 is 15 amino acids long. The CDR3 DNA is TGTGCCAGCAGATTTCTTAGCGGGGTTTACAATGAGCAGTTCTTC. Residues: CASRFLSGVYNEQFF.

Note on this clone: The same CDR3 is also encoded by other DNA sequences in this sample. The chain links TRBV6-5 to TRBJ1-1; no definite D call. The V gene lost 0 bases and the J gene lost 1 base, with 6 bases spanning the gap. Germline CDR1 MNHEY, CDR2 SVGAGI. The CDR3 loop spans 14 amino acids. The CDR3 reads CASSYSEGNTEAFF. In DNA form, the CDR3 reads TGTGCCAGCAGTTACTCGGAGGGGAACACTGAAGCTTTCTTT.

V gene TRBV27 combines with J gene TRBJ2-1; a weak D match, TRBD2 (6 bases). Germline CDR1 reads MNHEY; CDR2 reads SMNVEV (reference sequence). With 5 bases removed from V and 2 bases from J, the gap between germline ends came to 10 bases. CDR3 length: 14 amino acids. The CDR3 sequence is CASSPGTAYNEQFF. The CDR3 DNA reads as TGTGCCAGCAGTCCAGGGACTGCCTACAATGAGCAGTTCTTC.

CDR3: CASMNGVNTEAFF. Written as DNA, the CDR3 is TGTGCCAGCATGAATGGGGTGAACACTGAAGCTTTCTTT. The chain combines TRBV28 with TRBJ1-1; D ambiguous. Germline CDR1 and CDR2: MDHEN and SYDVKM. V gave up 7 bases and J gave up 0 bases, with 9 bases separating them. The CDR3 is made up of 13 amino acids.

This clone was recorded once. This sample also contains other DNA sequences that code for the same CDR3. This chain connects TRBV7-9 to TRBJ2-3; D remains unclear. The CDR3 runs to 11 residues. CDR1 SEHNR and CDR2 FQNEAQ come from the germline V gene (reference sequence). Trimming cost V 5 bases and J 0 bases, with 0 bases left between them. The CDR3 loop is CASSSTDTQYF. DNA for the CDR3: TGTGCCAGCAGCAGCACAGATACGCAGTATTTT. The entire variable domain, with the rest obtained from reference TRBV7-9 and TRBJ2-3, is as follows: DTGVSQNPRHKITKRGQNVTFRCDPISEHNRLYWYRQTLGQGPEFLTYFQNEAQLEKSRLLSDRFSAERPKGSFSTLEIQRTEQGDSAMYLCASSSTDTQYFGPGTRLTVL.

V and J are TRBV28 and TRBJ1-2; a weak D match, TRBD1 (5 bases). Germline loops: CDR1 MDHEN, CDR2 SYDVKM. The CDR3 runs 12 residues. Between the trimmed V and J ends, which lost 5 bases and 10 bases, there was a span of 14 bases. This CDR3 is CASSDSSGAYTF. The CDR3 DNA is TGTGCCAGCAGTGACTCCTCCGGGGCCTACACCTTC.

This clone was seen once. The gene calls are TRBV2 and TRBJ1-1; TRBD1 matches at 7 bases. J gave up 4 bases and V 6 bases, and 2 bases lay outside the gene matches. The CDR3 contains 12 residues. Germline lookup yields CDR1 SNHLY and CDR2 FYNNEI. CDR3 sequence: CASSQGGTEAFF. The CDR3 coding sequence is TGTGCCAGCAGCCAGGGGGGCACTGAAGCTTTCTTT.

This chain connects TRBV30 to TRBJ2-1; D call uncertain. The CDR3 is 15 amino acids. Germline CDR1 reads GTSNPN; CDR2 reads SVGIG (reference sequence). The V gene lost 1 base and the J gene lost 0 bases, with 10 bases spanning the gap. The CDR3 spells CAWSGVRPSYNEQFF. CDR3 bases: TGTGCCTGGAGTGGCGTCCGCCCCTCCTACAATGAGCAGTTCTTC.

This clone appeared once. V is TRBV19 and J is TRBJ1-3, with TRBD1 as a possible D gene (6 bases). V gave up 0 bases and J gave up 3 bases, with 27 bases separating them. CDR1 is LNHDA, CDR2 SQIVND, per germline (reference sequence). This CDR3 region has 21 residues. The DNA of the CDR3 is TGTGCCAGTAGTATAGAGCACTCCTCGTCGGGGGCGGGGTTTTGTGGAAACACCATATATTTT. Protein product: CASSIEHSSSGAGFCGNTIYF.